The rows below give T cell receptor beta chains drawn from one sample of a study of shared clonotypes between healthy human individuals. The protocol was immunoSEQ multiplex PCR, while the TCRdb copy is restricted to in-frame clones and leaves out a portion. This table holds 170,000 or so clones, approximately 61% found once. The sequenced sample was memory CD4+ T cells sorted from blood. The receptors were sampled from a man aged 25-45 years in good health. CDR3s include the opening cysteine and the closing phenylalanine or tryptophan. D genes are given only for firm matches. Clone size is given for some rows only: seen once, a few or many times, or a class if the clone is expanded.

j_call clone_size d_call v_call cdr3_aa cdr3_nt
TRBJ2-1 many . TRBV29-1 CSVAVMSEQFF TGCAGCGTCGCTGTTATGTCCGAGCAGTTCTTC
TRBJ2-2 . . TRBV19 CASSGTADTTGELFF TGTGCCAGTAGTGGGACCGCGGATACCACCGGGGAGCTGTTTTTT
TRBJ2-1 once TRBD1 TRBV15 CATRVGQGNNEQFF TGTGCCACCAGGGTGGGACAGGGAAACAATGAGCAGTTCTTC
TRBJ1-1 . TRBD1 TRBV12-5 CASGSGTGGTEAFF TGTGCTAGTGGTTCGGGTACAGGGGGAACTGAAGCTTTCTTT
TRBJ1-1 . . TRBV5-1 CASSLNQNTEAFF TGCGCCAGCAGCTTGAACCAGAACACTGAAGCTTTCTTT
TRBJ2-7 many TRBD2 TRBV5-5 CASSGSAGVYEQYF TGTGCCAGCAGCGGGTCGGCGGGAGTGTACGAGCAGTACTTC
TRBJ1-5 few . TRBV5-1 CASSIDSYSNQPQHF TGCGCCAGCAGCATCGACAGCTATAGCAATCAGCCCCAGCATTTT
TRBJ1-1 . . TRBV5-8 CASSLDLGGEKAFF TGTGCCAGCAGCTTGGACCTCGGGGGGGAGAAAGCTTTCTTT
TRBJ2-4 . TRBD1 TRBV9 CASSGQGVDKNIQYF TGTGCCAGCAGCGGGCAGGGGGTCGACAAAAACATTCAGTACTTC
TRBJ2-6 once . TRBV2 CASSDRRTNSGANVLTF TGTGCCAGCAGTGACAGGAGGACAAACTCTGGGGCCAACGTCCTGACTTTC
TRBJ2-5 . . TRBV7-9 CASSLTLQGAHPRETQYF TGTGCCAGCAGCTTGACTCTTCAAGGGGCTCATCCAAGGGAGACCCAGTACTTC
TRBJ2-3 few TRBD2 TRBV30 CAWIGTSGRDTQYF TGTGCCTGGATTGGGACTAGCGGGAGAGATACGCAGTATTTT
TRBJ2-5 . TRBD2 TRBV29-1 CSAKLAGETQYF TGCAGCGCCAAACTAGCGGGAGAGACCCAGTACTTC
TRBJ2-7 . . TRBV2 CASTMRDEQYF TGTGCCAGCACTATGAGGGACGAGCAGTACTTC
TRBJ2-7 . . TRBV25-1 CASSESKIYSYEQYF TGTGCCAGCAGTGAGTCGAAGATATACTCCTACGAGCAGTACTTC
TRBJ2-1 once . TRBV4-1 CASSQGGPFYNEQFF TGCGCCAGCAGCCAAGGGGGTCCGTTCTACAATGAGCAGTTCTTC